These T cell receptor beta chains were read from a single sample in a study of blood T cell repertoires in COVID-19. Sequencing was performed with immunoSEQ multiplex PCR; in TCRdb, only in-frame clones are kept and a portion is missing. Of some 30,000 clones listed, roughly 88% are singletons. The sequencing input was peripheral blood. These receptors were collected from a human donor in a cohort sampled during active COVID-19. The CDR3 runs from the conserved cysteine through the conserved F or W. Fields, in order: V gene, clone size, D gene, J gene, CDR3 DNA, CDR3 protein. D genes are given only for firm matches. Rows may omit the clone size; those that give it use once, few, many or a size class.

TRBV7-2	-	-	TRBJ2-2	TGTGCCAGCAGCAAAGAGAGCGGCAACACCGGGGAGCTGTTTTTT	CASSKESGNTGELFF
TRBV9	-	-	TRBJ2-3	TGTGCCAGCAGCGTAGCACAGAGCACAGATACGCAGTATTTT	CASSVAQSTDTQYF
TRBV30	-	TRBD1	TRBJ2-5	TGTGCCTGGGCACAGGGGGGCGAGACCCAGTACTTC	CAWAQGGETQYF
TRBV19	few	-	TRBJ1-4	TGTGCCAGTAGTATTGGGCAGGGTACCGAAAAACTGTTTTTT	CASSIGQGTEKLFF
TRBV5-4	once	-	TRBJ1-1	TGTGCCAGCAGTAAAGAGAACCTGAACACTGAAGCTTTCTTT	CASSKENLNTEAFF
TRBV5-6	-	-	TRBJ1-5	TGTGCCAGCAGCTTTCGGTCTAACAATCAGCCCCAGCATTTT	CASSFRSNNQPQHF
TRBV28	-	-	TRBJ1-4	TGTGCCAGCAGATCGGGAAACAATGAAAAACTGTTTTTT	CASRSGNNEKLFF
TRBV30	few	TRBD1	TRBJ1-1	TGTGCCTCTCAACGGGACAGAAACACTGAAGCTTTCTTT	CASQRDRNTEAFF
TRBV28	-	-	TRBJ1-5	TGTGCCAGCAGTTCAACACAGACGGGCAATCAGCCCCAGCATTTT	CASSSTQTGNQPQHF
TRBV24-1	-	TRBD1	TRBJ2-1	TGTGCCACCAGTGAAAGACAGGGCTATGAGCAGTTCTTC	CATSERQGYEQFF
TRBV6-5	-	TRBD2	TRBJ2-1	TGTGCCAGCAGTTCAGCGGGGGATGTAGATGAGCAGTTCTTC	CASSSAGDVDEQFF
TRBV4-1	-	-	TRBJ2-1	TGCGCCAGCAGCCAAGATTTTCGGGACTATGAGCAGTTCTTC	CASSQDFRDYEQFF
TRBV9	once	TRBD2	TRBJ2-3	TGTGCCAGCAGCGTAGACGCAGTGACGGGGGGGGCTAGCACAGATACGCAGTATTTT	CASSVDAVTGGASTDTQYF
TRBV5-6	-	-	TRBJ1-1	TGTGCCAGCAGTTCCTCGGTTCAAGGGGGAACTGAAGCTTTCTTT	CASSSSVQGGTEAFF
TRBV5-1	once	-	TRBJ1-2	TGCGCCAGCAGCTTGGAGTCAGGGAACTACTATGGCTACACCTTC	CASSLESGNYYGYTF
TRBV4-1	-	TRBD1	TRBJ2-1	TGCGCCAGCAGCCTCCCTTCCTCAGGGGGCGCCTACAATGAGCAGTTCTTC	CASSLPSSGGAYNEQFF
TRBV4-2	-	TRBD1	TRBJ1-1	TGTGCCAGCAGCCAAGTGTACAGGGGGCCGAACACTGAAGCTTTCTTT	CASSQVYRGPNTEAFF